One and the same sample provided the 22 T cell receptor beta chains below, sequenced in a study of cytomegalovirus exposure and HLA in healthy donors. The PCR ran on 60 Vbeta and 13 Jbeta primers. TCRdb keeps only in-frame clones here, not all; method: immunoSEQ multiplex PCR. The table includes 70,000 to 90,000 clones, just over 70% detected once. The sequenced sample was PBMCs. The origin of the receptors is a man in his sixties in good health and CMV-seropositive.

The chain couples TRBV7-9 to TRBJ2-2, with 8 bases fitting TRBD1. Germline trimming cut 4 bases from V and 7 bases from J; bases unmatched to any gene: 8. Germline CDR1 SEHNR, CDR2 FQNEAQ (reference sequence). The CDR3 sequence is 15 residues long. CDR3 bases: TGTGCCAGCAGCTCCTGGACAGGGAAGGTCGGGGAGCTGTTTTTT. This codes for CASSSWTGKVGELFF.

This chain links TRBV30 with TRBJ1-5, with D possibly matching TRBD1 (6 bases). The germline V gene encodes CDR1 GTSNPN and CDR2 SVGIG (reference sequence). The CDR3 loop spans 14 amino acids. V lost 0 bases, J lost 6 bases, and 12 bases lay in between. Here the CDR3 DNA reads TGTGCCTGGAGTGTACCGGGGGGCGGTCAGCCCCAGCATTTT. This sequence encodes CAWSVPGGGQPQHF. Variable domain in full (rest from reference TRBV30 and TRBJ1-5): SQTIHQWPATLVQPVGSPLSLECTVEGTSNPNLYWYRQAAGRGLQLLFYSVGIGQISSEVPQNLSASRPQDRQFILSSKKLLLSDSGFYLCAWSVPGGGQPQHFGDGTRLSIL.

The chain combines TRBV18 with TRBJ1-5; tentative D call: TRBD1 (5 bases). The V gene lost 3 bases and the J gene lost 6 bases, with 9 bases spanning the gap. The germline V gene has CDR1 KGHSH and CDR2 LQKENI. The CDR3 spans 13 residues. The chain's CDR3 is CASSPGEGQPQHF. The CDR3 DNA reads TGTGCCAGCTCACCGGGGGAGGGTCAGCCCCAGCATTTT.

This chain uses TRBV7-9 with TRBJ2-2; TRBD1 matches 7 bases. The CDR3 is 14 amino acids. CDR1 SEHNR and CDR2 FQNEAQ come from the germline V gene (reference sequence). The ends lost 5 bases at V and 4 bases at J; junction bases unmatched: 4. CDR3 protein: CASSIGGVTGELFF. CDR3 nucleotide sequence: TGTGCCAGCAGCATAGGGGGCGTCACCGGGGAGCTGTTTTTT.

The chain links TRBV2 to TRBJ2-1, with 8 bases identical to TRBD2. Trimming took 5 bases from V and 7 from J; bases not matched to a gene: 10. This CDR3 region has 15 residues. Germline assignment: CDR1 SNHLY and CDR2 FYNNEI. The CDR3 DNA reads TGTGCCAGCAGTCCCGGGACTAGTGAAAGGAATGAGCAGTTCTTC. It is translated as CASSPGTSERNEQFF. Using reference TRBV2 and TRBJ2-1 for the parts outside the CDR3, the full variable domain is EPEVTQTPSHQVTQMGQEVILRCVPISNHLYFYWYRQILGQKVEFLVSFYNNEISEKSEIFDDQFSVERPDGSNFTLKIRSTKLEDSAMYFCASSPGTSERNEQFFGPGTRLTVL.

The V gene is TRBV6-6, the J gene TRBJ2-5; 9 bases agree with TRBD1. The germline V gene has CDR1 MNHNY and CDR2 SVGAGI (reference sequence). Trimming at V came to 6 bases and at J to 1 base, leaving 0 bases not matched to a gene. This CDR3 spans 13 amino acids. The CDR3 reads CASRGQGQETQYF. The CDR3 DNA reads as TGTGCCAGCAGGGGACAGGGCCAAGAGACCCAGTACTTC.

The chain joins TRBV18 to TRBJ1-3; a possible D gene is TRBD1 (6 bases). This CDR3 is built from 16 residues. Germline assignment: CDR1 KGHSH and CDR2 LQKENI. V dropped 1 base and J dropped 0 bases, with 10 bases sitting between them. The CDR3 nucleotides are TGTGCCAGCTCACCACGGGACACACACTCTGGAAACACCATATATTTT. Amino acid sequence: CASSPRDTHSGNTIYF.

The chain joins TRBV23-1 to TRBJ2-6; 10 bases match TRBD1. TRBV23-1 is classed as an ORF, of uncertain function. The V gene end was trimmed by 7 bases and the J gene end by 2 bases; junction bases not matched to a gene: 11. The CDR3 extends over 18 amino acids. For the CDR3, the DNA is TGCGCCAGCACCCCGATGCAGGACAGGGGGGCTGGGGCCAACGTCCTGACTTTC. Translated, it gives CASTPMQDRGAGANVLTF.

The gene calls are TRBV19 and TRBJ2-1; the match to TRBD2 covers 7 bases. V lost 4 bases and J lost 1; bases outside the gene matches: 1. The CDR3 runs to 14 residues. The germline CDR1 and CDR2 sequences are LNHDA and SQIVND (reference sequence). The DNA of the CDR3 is TGTGCCAGTAGTAGGGGGGGGTCCTACAATGAGCAGTTCTTC. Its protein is CASSRGGSYNEQFF.

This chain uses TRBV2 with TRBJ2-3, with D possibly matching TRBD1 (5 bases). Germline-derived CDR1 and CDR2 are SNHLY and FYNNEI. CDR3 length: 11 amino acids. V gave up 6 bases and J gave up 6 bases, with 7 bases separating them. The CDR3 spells CASSSGDTQYF. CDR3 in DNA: TGTGCCAGCAGCTCAGGGGATACGCAGTATTTT.

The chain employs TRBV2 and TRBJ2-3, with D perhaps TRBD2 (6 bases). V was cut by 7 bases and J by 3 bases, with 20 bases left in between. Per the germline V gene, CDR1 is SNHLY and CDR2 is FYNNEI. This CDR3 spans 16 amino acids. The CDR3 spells CASTPQGRRVTDTQYF. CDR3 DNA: TGTGCCAGCACCCCCCAGGGACGGAGGGTAACAGATACGCAGTATTTT.

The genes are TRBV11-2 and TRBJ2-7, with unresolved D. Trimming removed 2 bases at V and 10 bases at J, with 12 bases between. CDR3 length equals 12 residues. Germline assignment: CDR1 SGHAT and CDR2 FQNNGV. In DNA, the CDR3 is TGTGCCAGCAGCTTAATCTCCCCCCCCCAGTACTTC. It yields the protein CASSLISPPQYF.

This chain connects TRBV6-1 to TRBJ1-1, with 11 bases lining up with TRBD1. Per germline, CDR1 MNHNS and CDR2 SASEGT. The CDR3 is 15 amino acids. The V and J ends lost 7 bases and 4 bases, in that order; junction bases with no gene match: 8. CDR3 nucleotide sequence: TGTGCCAGCACTAGGGACAGGGGGGTGAGCACTGAAGCTTTCTTT. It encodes CASTRDRGVSTEAFF.

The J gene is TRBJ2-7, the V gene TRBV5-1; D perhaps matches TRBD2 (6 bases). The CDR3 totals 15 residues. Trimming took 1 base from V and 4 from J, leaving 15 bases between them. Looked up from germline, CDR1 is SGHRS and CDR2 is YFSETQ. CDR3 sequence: CASSLSGGPGYEQYF. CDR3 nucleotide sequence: TGCGCCAGCAGCTTGAGCGGAGGGCCGGGGTACGAGCAGTACTTC.

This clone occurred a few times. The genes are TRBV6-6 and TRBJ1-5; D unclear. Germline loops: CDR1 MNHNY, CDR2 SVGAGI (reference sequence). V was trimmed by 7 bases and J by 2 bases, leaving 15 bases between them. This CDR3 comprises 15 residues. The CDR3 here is CASTPGLAGNQPQHF. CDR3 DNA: TGTGCCAGCACCCCTGGTCTGGCAGGCAATCAGCCCCAGCATTTT.

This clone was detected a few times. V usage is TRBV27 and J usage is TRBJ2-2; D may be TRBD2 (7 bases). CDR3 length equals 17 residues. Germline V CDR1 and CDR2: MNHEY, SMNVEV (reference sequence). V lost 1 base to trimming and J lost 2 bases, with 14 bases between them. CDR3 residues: CASSLFMGGLNTGELFF. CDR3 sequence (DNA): TGTGCCAGCAGTTTATTTATGGGGGGGCTAAACACCGGGGAGCTGTTTTTT.

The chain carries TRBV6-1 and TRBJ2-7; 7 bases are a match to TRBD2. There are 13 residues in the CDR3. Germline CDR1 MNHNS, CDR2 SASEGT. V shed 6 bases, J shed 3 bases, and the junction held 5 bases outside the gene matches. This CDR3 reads CASSRDYGYEQYF. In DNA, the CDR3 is TGTGCCAGCAGCCGGGACTATGGCTACGAGCAGTACTTC.

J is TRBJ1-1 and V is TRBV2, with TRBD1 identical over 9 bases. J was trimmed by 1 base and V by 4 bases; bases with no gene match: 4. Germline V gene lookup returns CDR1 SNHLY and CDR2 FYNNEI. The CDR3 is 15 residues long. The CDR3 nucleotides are TGTGCCAGCAGTGGAGTGGGACAGGGGAACACTGAAGCTTTCTTT. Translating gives CASSGVGQGNTEAFF.

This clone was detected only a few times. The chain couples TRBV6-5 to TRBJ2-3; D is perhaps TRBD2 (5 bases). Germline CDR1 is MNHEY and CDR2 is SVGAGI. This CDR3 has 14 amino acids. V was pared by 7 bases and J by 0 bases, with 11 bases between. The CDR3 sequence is CASMSGASTDTQYF. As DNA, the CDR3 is TGTGCCAGCATGAGCGGAGCTAGCACAGATACGCAGTATTTT.

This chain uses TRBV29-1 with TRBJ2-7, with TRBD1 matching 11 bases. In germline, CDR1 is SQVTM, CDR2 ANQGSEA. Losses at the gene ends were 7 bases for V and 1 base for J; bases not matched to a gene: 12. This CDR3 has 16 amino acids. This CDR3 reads CSARARTGGISYEQYF. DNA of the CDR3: TGCAGCGCCCGGGCCCGGACAGGGGGCATATCCTACGAGCAGTACTTC.

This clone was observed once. The CDR3 nucleotides are TGTGCCAGCAGCCTGGGGGACAGCTACAATGAGCAGTTCTTC. It encodes CASSLGDSYNEQFF. The chain uses TRBV5-8 and TRBJ2-1; 7 nucleotides match TRBD1. Germline assignment: CDR1 SGHTS and CDR2 YDEGEE. This CDR3 contains 14 residues. V dropped 4 bases and J dropped 3; count of bases not matched to a gene: 4. The full variable domain, completed using reference TRBV5-8 and TRBJ2-1, is EAGVTQSPTHLIKTRGQQATLRCSPISGHTSVYWYQQALGLGLQFLLWYDEGEERNRGNFPPRFSGRQFPNYSSELNVNALELEDSALYLCASSLGDSYNEQFFGPGTRLTVL.

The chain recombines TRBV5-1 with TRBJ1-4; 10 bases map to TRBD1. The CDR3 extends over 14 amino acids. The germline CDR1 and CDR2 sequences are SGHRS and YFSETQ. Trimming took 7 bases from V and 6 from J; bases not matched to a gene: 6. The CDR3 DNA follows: TGCGCCAGCGGCCACGGGACAGGGGATGAAAAACTGTTTTTT. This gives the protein CASGHGTGDEKLFF.